Below, one TCR beta chain is given with its context. Its antigen is currently unknown. PCR was performed using 60 Vbeta and 13 Jbeta primers. Some clones are missing from TCRdb's copy, which holds only in-frame ones; the method was immunoSEQ multiplex PCR. The repertoire holds about 110,000 clones, approximately 73% seen once, with 7.8% in the top ten. This specimen comes from a study of cytomegalovirus exposure and HLA in healthy donors. General study points: In a later analysis, a missense DCLRE1C variant was linked to TCR beta V- and J-gene trimming. The authors listed roughly 150 TCR beta chains as cytomegalovirus-associated. Later on, an analysis showed TCR association rates differing by HLA locus, with DRB1 the most and HLA-C the fewest. TCR beta chains associated with HLA were, in a later analysis, more clonally expanded than equally common others.

Sample: PBMCs. The TCR sequence derives from a man aged 30-40 years in good health and CMV-seronegative.

CDR3 residues: CASSPSGGAYNEQFF. Written as DNA, the CDR3 is TGCGCCAGCAGTCCTAGCGGGGGGGCTTACAATGAGCAGTTCTTC. This chain uses TRBV5-1 with TRBJ2-1; 12 bases align to TRBD2. Per the germline V gene, CDR1 is SGHRS and CDR2 is YFSETQ. The CDR3 covers 15 residues. J was trimmed by 4 bases and V by 5 bases; bases with no gene match: 4.